The 23 T cell receptor beta chains below all came from one sample that was sequenced in a study of OX40 agonist ivuxolimab in advanced cancers. TCRdb keeps only in-frame clones here, not all; method: immunoSEQ multiplex PCR. In the table there are around 19,000 clones, 75% to 85% of which are singletons. Here the sequenced sample was CD4+ or CD8+ T cells sorted from blood, taken in a trial of the OX40 agonist ivuxolimab. Receptor source: an adult with an advanced solid tumor such as melanoma, head and neck, liver or kidney cancer.

J is TRBJ1-1 and V is TRBV16; no firm D call. Per the germline V gene, CDR1 is KGHSY and CDR2 is FQNENV. CDR3 length: 15 amino acids. V lost 2 bases, J lost 3 bases, and 13 bases lay in between. CDR3 protein: CASSQDGEGDTEAFF. The CDR3 coding sequence is TGTGCCAGCAGCCAAGATGGGGAGGGTGACACTGAAGCTTTCTTT.

The chain couples TRBV9 to TRBJ2-2; D is perhaps TRBD1 (5 bases). V lost 4 bases and J 5 bases, leaving 9 bases between the germline ends. Germline V lookup: CDR1 SGDLS, CDR2 YYNGEE. CDR3 size: 13 residues. The CDR3 loop reads CASSLGVTGELFF. As DNA, the CDR3 is TGTGCCAGCAGCCTAGGGGTGACCGGGGAGCTGTTTTTT.

The rearrangement uses TRBV19 and TRBJ2-5, with 7 bases identical to TRBD1. This CDR3 spans 14 amino acids. V lost 6 bases and J lost 1; bases outside the gene matches: 5. CDR1 is LNHDA and CDR2 is SQIVND in the germline V gene (reference sequence). The CDR3 loop reads CASSPDRAQETQYF. The CDR3 nucleotides are TGTGCCAGTAGCCCAGACAGGGCCCAAGAGACCCAGTACTTC.

The V call is TRBV30, the J call TRBJ2-5; D is unclear. This CDR3 region has 14 residues. Trimming left V 1 base short and J 4 bases short, with 13 bases between. Germline values: CDR1 GTSNPN, CDR2 SVGIG (reference sequence). CDR3 coding DNA: TGTGCCTGGAGTGCCAATGGCCCGGGAGAGACCCAGTACTTC. This gives the protein CAWSANGPGETQYF.

CDR3: CASSMVDSGGETQYF. CDR3 nucleotide sequence: TGTGCCAGTAGTATGGTAGATAGCGGGGGAGAGACCCAGTACTTC. The chain is built from TRBV19 and TRBJ2-5; TRBD2 aligns across 9 bases. The CDR3 loop spans 15 amino acids. V shed 3 bases and J 4 bases; nucleotides not matched to a gene: 6. Germline V gives CDR1 LNHDA, CDR2 SQIVND (reference sequence).

This chain connects TRBV6-5 to TRBJ1-3; maybe TRBD1 (5 bases). Germline V gives CDR1 MNHEY, CDR2 SVGAGI. V lost 7 bases and J lost 4, with 17 bases in between. The CDR3 extends over 15 amino acids. The CDR3 DNA sequence: TGTGCCAGCACGAGGGGAAGGGCCCAAGGAAACACCATATATTTT. It is translated as CASTRGRAQGNTIYF.

The chain carries TRBV6-6 and TRBJ1-2; 9 bases agree with TRBD1. This CDR3 is built from 14 residues. Trimming removed 5 bases from V and 3 bases from J; junction bases left unmatched: 4. Germline CDR1 and CDR2: MNHNY and SVGAGI (reference sequence). The CDR3 nucleotides read TGTGCCAGCAGTGACAGGGGGAGGTACTATGGCTACACCTTC. It yields the protein CASSDRGRYYGYTF.

CDR3 loop: CSVEDRAVAREGGGEQYF. The CDR3 DNA sequence: TGCAGCGTTGAAGATAGGGCAGTAGCGCGGGAGGGCGGGGGCGAGCAGTACTTC. The genes are TRBV29-1 and TRBJ2-7, with 9 bases lining up with TRBD2. The germline CDR1 and CDR2 sequences are SQVTM and ANQGSEA. The J segment lost 6 bases and the V segment lost 0 bases, leaving 18 bases of the junction unmatched. This CDR3 has 18 residues.

CDR3 region: CASTAGSNQPQHF. As DNA, the CDR3 is TGTGCCAGCACGGCGGGTAGCAATCAGCCCCAGCATTTT. The chain couples TRBV6-5 to TRBJ1-5; D is unclear. Germline V gene sequence: CDR1 MNHEY, CDR2 SVGAGI. The ends were cut back, 7 bases at V and 0 bases at J, with 7 bases in the middle. CDR3 length: 13 amino acids.

The chain links TRBV5-6 to TRBJ2-6; possibly TRBD2 for D (6 bases). Germline CDR1 and CDR2: SGHDT and YYEEEE. CDR3 length equals 18 residues. Trimming left V 1 base short and J 4 bases short, with 18 bases between. The CDR3 spells CASSLRRGVGTGANVLTF. Here the CDR3 DNA reads TGTGCCAGCAGCTTGAGGAGGGGCGTCGGTACCGGGGCCAACGTCCTGACTTTC.

In its sample, this clone is medium-sized. This chain joins TRBV7-2 and TRBJ2-7; D remains unclear. This CDR3 comprises 15 residues. V was clipped by 6 bases and J by 2 bases, with 17 bases between them. Germline CDR1 SGHTA, CDR2 FQGNSA. CDR3 nucleotide sequence: TGTGCCAGCAGTTTCGACCGGGCAGCTACCTACGAGCAGTACTTC. This encodes CASSFDRAATYEQYF.

The CDR3 region is CASSLGQGTHNEQFF. In DNA, the CDR3 is TGTGCCAGCAGCCTGGGACAGGGGACACACAATGAGCAGTTCTTC. V gene TRBV5-4 combines with J gene TRBJ2-1; 10 bases are shared with TRBD1. The CDR3 consists of 15 residues. J lost 5 bases, V lost 4 bases, and 6 bases had no gene match. The germline CDR1 and CDR2 sequences are SGHNT and YYREEE (reference sequence).

The gene calls are TRBV19 and TRBJ1-4; no firm D call. Germline assignment: CDR1 LNHDA and CDR2 SQIVND (reference sequence). The CDR3 runs to 14 residues. Trimming left V 7 bases short and J 0 bases short, with 9 bases between. The CDR3 bases are TGTGCCAGTAACAAAGGAGCAACTAATGAAAAACTGTTTTTT. Residues: CASNKGATNEKLFF.

This chain uses TRBV7-2 with TRBJ2-7; perhaps D is TRBD1 or TRBD2 (5 bases each). Germline V gives CDR1 SGHTA, CDR2 FQGNSA. V was clipped by 1 base and J by 6 bases, with 13 bases between them. The CDR3 covers 14 residues. CDR3 loop: CASSLEVGRTEQYF. The CDR3 nucleotides are TGTGCCAGCAGCTTAGAAGTGGGACGTACCGAGCAGTACTTC. Supplemented by reference TRBV7-2 and TRBJ2-7, the full variable domain reads GAGVSQSPSNKVTEKGKDVELRCDPISGHTALYWYRQSLGQGLEFLIYFQGNSAPDKSGLPSDRFSAERTGGSVSTLTIQRTQQEDSAVYLCASSLEVGRTEQYFGPGTRLTVT.

This clone is medium-sized. V gene TRBV10-3 combines with J gene TRBJ2-3; D remains ambiguous. Trimming pared 8 bases from V and 4 bases from J, leaving 13 bases between. This CDR3 comprises 13 residues. CDR1 ENHRY and CDR2 SYGVKD come from the germline V gene. The chain's CDR3 is CAIGVVSADTQYF. In DNA, the CDR3 is TGTGCCATCGGGGTAGTATCTGCAGATACGCAGTATTTT.

In nucleotides, the CDR3 is TGTGCCAGCAGACCTCTTCCGGGACAGGGAACCCAGCAGTACTTC. Protein: CASRPLPGQGTQQYF. The rearrangement joins TRBV2 to TRBJ2-7; TRBD1 agrees at 9 bases. Germline V CDR1 and CDR2: SNHLY, FYNNEI. V gave up 6 bases and J gave up 8 bases; unmatched junction bases: 14. The CDR3 extends over 15 amino acids.

This chain joins TRBV10-1 and TRBJ1-5, with D uncertain. Germline-derived CDR1 and CDR2 are WNHNN and SYGVQD (reference sequence). CDR3 size: 13 residues. The V end was cut by 2 bases, the J end by 6 bases, with 8 bases between. This CDR3 reads CASSERVGQPQHF. The CDR3 DNA sequence: TGCGCCAGCAGTGAGAGAGTCGGTCAGCCCCAGCATTTT.

Written as DNA, the CDR3 is TGTGCCAGTAGTTTAGGCTCCTGGGGGTTGGATACGCAGTATTTT. Translated, it gives CASSLGSWGLDTQYF. The gene calls are TRBV19 and TRBJ2-3; D may match TRBD1 or TRBD2 (5 bases each). The ends were cut back, 5 bases at V and 6 bases at J, with 18 bases in the middle. The CDR3 totals 15 residues. Germline lookup yields CDR1 LNHDA and CDR2 SQIVND (reference sequence). Based on the CDR3 plus reference TRBV19 and TRBJ2-3, the full variable domain is DGGITQSPKYLFRKEGQNVTLSCEQNLNHDAMYWYRQDPGQGLRLIYYSQIVNDFQKGDIAEGYSVSREKKESFPLTVTSAQKNPTAFYLCASSLGSWGLDTQYFGPGTRLTVL.

This clone was picked up a small number of times. The CDR3: CASSNGQPAFTLSGNTIYF. DNA of the CDR3: TGCGCCAGCAGTAACGGACAGCCTGCTTTTACTTTATCTGGAAACACCATATATTTT. V is TRBV5-1 and J is TRBJ1-3; D may be TRBD1 (6 bases). Trimming removed 5 bases at V and 1 base at J, with 25 bases between. Per the germline V gene, CDR1 is SGHRS and CDR2 is YFSETQ. This CDR3 has 19 residues.

The chain carries TRBV27 and TRBJ1-1, with D possibly being TRBD1 (6 bases). V was cut by 5 bases and J by 3 bases, with 16 bases left in between. Germline V gene data show CDR1 as MNHEY and CDR2 as SMNVEV (reference sequence). CDR3 size: 15 residues. As DNA, the CDR3 is TGTGCCAGCAGTCCAATTGACAGGTATGACACTGAAGCTTTCTTT. It yields the protein CASSPIDRYDTEAFF.

The rearrangement uses TRBV5-6 and TRBJ2-4; D uncertain. V was cut by 2 bases and J by 1 base, with 4 bases left in between. Germline CDR1 and CDR2: SGHDT and YYEEEE. The CDR3 covers 13 residues. The CDR3 region is CASSLGAKNIQYF. The CDR3 DNA reads as TGTGCCAGCAGCTTAGGGGCCAAAAACATTCAGTACTTC.

This rearrangement joins TRBV18 to TRBJ1-5, with D unresolved. The CDR3 extends over 15 amino acids. V was pared by 1 base and J by 6 bases, with 13 bases between. Germline V gene lookup returns CDR1 KGHSH and CDR2 LQKENI. This CDR3 is CASSPLGPGSQPQHF. The CDR3 region has the DNA TGTGCCAGCTCACCACTCGGGCCTGGCTCTCAGCCCCAGCATTTT.

This rearrangement joins TRBV7-9 to TRBJ2-1, with 8 positions matching TRBD2. Germline loops: CDR1 SEHNR, CDR2 FQNEAQ (reference sequence). After removal of 1 base from V and 6 bases from J, the junction contained 5 bases not matched to a gene. CDR3 length: 15 residues. The CDR3 bases are TGTGCCAGCAGCTTAGGACTAGCGAACCTCAATGAGCAGTTCTTC. The encoded protein is CASSLGLANLNEQFF.